This T cell receptor beta chain came from a study of CD8 T cells in Susac syndrome. TEMRA cells underwent FACS enrichment and CD8+ and CD4+ T cells underwent negative isolation. The authors reverse transcribed roughly 0.5 to 1 ug RNA with random hexamers. TCRdb independently ran MiXCR on the immunoSEQ multiplex PCR reads; one entry per CDR3 protein. This sample carries 100,000 to 150,000 distinct CDR3 sequences, 90% to 95% of them seen once, and the ten largest clones take around 0.2%. This CDR3 comprises 15 residues. Germline V gives CDR1 GTSNPN, CDR2 SVGIG (reference sequence). V shed 4 bases and J 1 base; nucleotides not matched to a gene: 7.

This receptor was identified in a human donor with Susac syndrome. The rearrangement links TRBV30 to TRBJ2-3; TRBD1 aligns across 8 bases. The source material was CD8+ T cells from PBMCs. CDR3 amino acids: CAWMTGALRTDTQYF. DNA for the CDR3: TGTGCCTGGATGACAGGGGCCCTACGCACAGATACGCAGTATTTT.